Listed below are T cell receptor beta chains from one sample, sequenced in a study of Graves' ophthalmopathy and Graves' hyperthyroidism. TCRdb itself ran the multiplex PCR reads through MiXCR, one entry per CDR3 protein. Among about 170,000 distinct CDR3 sequences listed, less than 45% were seen once. Sequencing was done on a sample of peripheral blood. All receptors come from a middle-aged woman with Graves' ophthalmopathy. CDR3s include the opening cysteine and the closing phenylalanine or tryptophan. D genes are given only for firm matches. Size tells how often a clone was seen (once, few, many) or the class of an expanded clone, and some rows leave it out.

>TRBV27|many|-|TRBJ1-6|20
CASSRRLDPIVSSYNSPLHF
TGTGCCAGCAGTCGCCGCCTGGACCCTATTGTGAGCTCCTATAATTCACCCCTCCACTTT
>TRBV12-3/TRBV12-4|once|TRBD2|TRBJ2-5|16
CASSPGTSGLQETQYF
TGTGCCAGCAGTCCTGGGACTAGCGGGCTCCAAGAGACCCAGTACTTC
>TRBV6-5|many|-|TRBJ2-2|16
CASRGGAGGDTGELFF
TGTGCCAGCCGGGGGGGGGCAGGGGGCGACACCGGGGAGCTGTTTTTT
>TRBV11-2|many|-|TRBJ2-2|13
CASSGGNTGELFF
TGTGCCAGCAGCGGGGGCAACACCGGGGAGCTGTTTTTT
>TRBV29-1|many|-|TRBJ2-2|14
CSVVSQPATGELFF
TGCAGCGTTGTGTCCCAGCCCGCTACCGGGGAGCTGTTTTTT
>TRBV3-1|many|-|TRBJ2-2|16
CASSQGAGLNTGELFF
TGTGCCAGCAGCCAAGGGGCGGGCCTGAACACCGGGGAGCTGTTTTTT
>TRBV6-2/TRBV6-3|many|-|TRBJ2-2|15
CASSSWGLGTGELFF
TGTGCCAGCAGTTCGTGGGGGCTGGGCACCGGGGAGCTGTTTTTT
>TRBV28|many|TRBD2|TRBJ2-7|14
CASSAGVGAYEQYF
TGTGCCAGCAGTGCGGGAGTTGGAGCGTACGAGCAGTACTTC
>TRBV4-3|many|-|TRBJ1-5|15
CASSQYWGIDQPQHF
TGCGCCAGCAGCCAGTATTGGGGGATTGATCAGCCCCAGCATTTT
>TRBV28|few|-|TRBJ1-5|14
CASSFQGRNQPQHF
TGTGCCAGCAGTTTCCAGGGGCGCAATCAGCCCCAGCATTTT
>TRBV5-6|-|-|TRBJ1-2|14
CASSLRRGNYGYTF
TGTGCCAGCAGCTTGCGCAGGGGTAATTATGGCTACACCTTC
>TRBV20-1|-|TRBD2|TRBJ2-5|14
CSVQEGGPLETQYF
TGCAGTGTCCAGGAGGGAGGGCCGTTGGAGACCCAGTACTTC
>TRBV30|many|-|TRBJ1-2|13
CAWTRGSGYGYTF
TGTGCCTGGACAAGAGGTTCAGGCTATGGCTACACCTTC
>TRBV11-2|many|TRBD1|TRBJ1-6|15
CASRGGTGDNSPLHF
TGTGCCAGCAGGGGAGGGACAGGGGATAATTCACCCCTCCACTTT
>TRBV12-3/TRBV12-4|-|TRBD1|TRBJ2-2|16
CASRRWTGSNTGELFF
TGTGCCAGCAGACGCTGGACAGGGTCGAACACCGGGGAGCTGTTTTTT
>TRBV6-2/TRBV6-3|many|-|TRBJ1-2|14
CASNEPPTEHGYTF
TGTGCCAGCAACGAGCCCCCTACGGAGCATGGCTACACCTTC
>TRBV20-1|many|TRBD2|TRBJ2-7|16
CSARELVSGSFYEQYF
TGCAGTGCTAGAGAATTGGTTAGCGGGAGCTTTTACGAGCAGTACTTC
>TRBV10-3|many|TRBD1|TRBJ2-7|13
CAINPTGVYEQYF
TGTGCCATCAATCCAACAGGGGTCTACGAGCAGTACTTC
>TRBV2|many|-|TRBJ1-5|14
CASSERGGNQPQHF
TGTGCCAGCAGTGAGCGAGGGGGCAATCAGCCCCAGCATTTT
>TRBV6-5|-|TRBD1|TRBJ2-7|17
CASSYYRGPGKTYEQYF
TGTGCCAGCAGTTATTACAGGGGGCCGGGTAAGACCTACGAGCAGTACTTC
>TRBV11-1|many|-|TRBJ1-1|13
CASSFQGLTEAFF
TGTGCCAGCAGCTTTCAGGGACTCACTGAAGCTTTCTTT
>TRBV7-2|many|TRBD1|TRBJ2-5|16
CASSLNGQGHQETQYF
TGTGCCAGCAGCTTAAACGGACAGGGCCATCAAGAGACCCAGTACTTC
>TRBV12-3/TRBV12-4|few|-|TRBJ2-4|12
CASSFNVDIQYF
TGTGCCAGCAGTTTTAATGTGGACATTCAGTACTTC
>TRBV6-1|-|-|TRBJ1-5|16
CASWSKNSGKGQPQHF
TGTGCCAGCTGGTCGAAGAACTCAGGGAAGGGACAGCCCCAGCATTTT
>TRBV7-2|many|-|TRBJ2-5|13
CASSLRVGETQYF
TGTGCCAGCAGCTTAAGGGTTGGGGAGACCCAGTACTTC
>TRBV25-1|many|TRBD1|TRBJ1-1|16
CASMTGQGYVGTEAFF
TGTGCCAGTATGACCGGACAGGGTTATGTGGGCACTGAAGCTTTCTTT
>TRBV19|many|-|TRBJ1-1|13
CASTRDLNTEAFF
TGTGCCAGTACCCGGGACTTAAACACTGAAGCTTTCTTT
>TRBV10-3|-|-|TRBJ2-2|14
CAISGGAGTGELFF
TGTGCCATCAGTGGCGGTGCCGGCACCGGGGAGCTGTTTTTT
>TRBV29-1|many|TRBD1|TRBJ2-7|12
CSARQGAYEQYF
TGCAGCGCGAGACAGGGCGCCTACGAGCAGTACTTC
>TRBV19|many|-|TRBJ1-5|14
CAVEEQGSFQPQHF
TGTGCAGTAGAGGAGCAGGGTTCTTTTCAGCCCCAGCATTTT
>TRBV7-2|many|TRBD2|TRBJ2-5|16
CASSLGGLAGGETQYF
TGTGCCAGCAGCTTAGGCGGACTAGCGGGAGGGGAGACCCAGTACTTC
>TRBV9|few|-|TRBJ2-7|15
CASSVSSVSSYEQYF
TGTGCCAGCAGCGTAAGTTCCGTTAGCTCCTACGAGCAGTACTTC
>TRBV6-1|many|-|TRBJ1-1|16
CASSEVWGEPNTEAFF
TGTGCCAGCAGTGAAGTGTGGGGGGAGCCGAACACTGAAGCTTTCTTT
>TRBV3-1|many|-|TRBJ1-6|12
CASSLGWAPPVF
TGTGCCAGCAGCCTTGGTTGGGCCCCTCCGGTTTTT
>TRBV29-1|-|-|TRBJ1-2|15
CSVEPGFKGNYGYTF
TGCAGCGTTGAACCTGGTTTTAAGGGGAACTATGGCTACACCTTC
>TRBV28|many|TRBD1|TRBJ1-1|16
CASSPIIGTGAQKAFF
TGTGCCAGCAGTCCAATCATCGGGACAGGGGCGCAAAAAGCTTTCTTT
>TRBV6-5|-|-|TRBJ1-5|14
CASSYSAVIQPQHF
TGTGCCAGCAGTTACTCTGCGGTCATTCAGCCCCAGCATTTT
>TRBV5-1|-|TRBD1|TRBJ1-6|15
CASSLAGQENSPLHF
TGCGCCAGCAGCTTGGCTGGACAGGAAAATTCACCCCTCCACTTT
>TRBV12-3/TRBV12-4|many|-|TRBJ2-7|14
CASSPRTASYEQYF
TGTGCCAGCAGCCCCCGGACAGCCTCCTACGAGCAGTACTTC
>TRBV7-2|once|TRBD1|TRBJ2-7|14
CASSFMDRGSEQYF
TGTGCCAGCAGCTTCATGGACAGGGGGAGCGAGCAGTACTTC
>TRBV27|few|TRBD2|TRBJ2-7|17
CASSLKGLAGSSYEQYF
TGTGCCAGCAGTTTAAAAGGACTAGCGGGGAGCTCCTACGAGCAGTACTTC
>TRBV20-1|many|-|TRBJ1-1|13
CSAREGVGFEAFF
TGCAGTGCTAGAGAGGGCGTCGGGTTCGAAGCTTTCTTT
>TRBV27|many|-|TRBJ2-5|12
CASSTSQETQYF
TGTGCCAGCAGTACGTCCCAAGAGACCCAGTACTTC
>TRBV6-2/TRBV6-3|once|-|TRBJ2-7|14
CASSYRALIVEQYF
TGTGCCAGCAGTTACCGGGCCCTCATCGTCGAGCAGTACTTC
>TRBV4-2|many|-|TRBJ1-2|15
CASSQERTQNYGYTF
TGTGCCAGCAGCCAAGAAAGGACACAAAACTATGGCTACACCTTC
>TRBV6-2/TRBV6-3|many|-|TRBJ2-7|13
CASSYRPGNEQYF
TGTGCCAGCAGTTATCGTCCGGGGAACGAGCAGTACTTC
>TRBV12-3/TRBV12-4|-|TRBD1|TRBJ1-2|14
CASSPDRVRYGYTF
TGTGCCAGCAGTCCCGACAGGGTTCGCTATGGCTACACCTTC
>TRBV12-5|many|-|TRBJ1-1|13
CASGLWGNTEAFF
TGTGCTAGTGGTTTGTGGGGGAACACTGAAGCTTTCTTT